This T cell receptor (beta chain) stems from a study of cytomegalovirus exposure and HLA in healthy donors. V lost 0 bases to trimming and J lost 1 base, with 13 bases between them. Looked up from germline, CDR1 is MNHEY and CDR2 is SMNVEV (reference sequence). There are 17 residues in the CDR3. Primers: 60 Vbeta forward and 13 Jbeta reverse. Using immunoSEQ multiplex PCR, the repertoire was profiled, and TCRdb retains in-frame clones only, with some absent. Of fewer than 110,000 clones in the sample, approximately 85% were seen once. This sequence originates from a man aged 25-45 years in good health and CMV-seronegative. The sample taken for sequencing was PBMCs. The chain links TRBV27 to TRBJ2-1; tentative D call: TRBD2 (5 bases). The CDR3 sequence is CASSLSSGLGSYNEQFF. The DNA for the CDR3 is TGTGCCAGCAGTTTATCCTCGGGATTAGGGTCCTACAATGAGCAGTTCTTC.